The 22 T cell receptor beta chains below come from one sample, sequenced in a study of ipilimumab plus nivolumab after autologous stem cell transplantation. The data were produced by immunoSEQ multiplex PCR, yet TCRdb's version contains in-frame clones alone and is incomplete. The sample contains some 87,000 clones, more than 80% of which appear only once. The material sequenced was PBMCs, taken in a trial of ipilimumab plus nivolumab as post-transplant consolidation. These receptors were taken from a male donor with diffuse large B-cell lymphoma.

The V and J genes are TRBV7-8 and TRBJ2-7; D uncertain. Trimming took off 1 base at V and 2 bases at J, with 6 bases between the two ends. The germline V gene has CDR1 SGHVS and CDR2 FQNEAQ. CDR3 size: 13 residues. The CDR3 DNA reads as TGTGCCAGCAGCTTAGTTGGGACCTACGAGCAGTACTTC. Translated: CASSLVGTYEQYF. Full variable domain (outside the CDR3, taken from reference TRBV7-8 and TRBJ2-7): GAGVSQSPRYKVAKRGQDVALRCDPISGHVSLFWYQQALGQGPEFLTYFQNEAQLDKSGLPSDRFFAERPEGSVSTLKIQRTQQEDSAVYLCASSLVGTYEQYFGPGTRLTVT.

This clone was observed a handful of times. The chain links TRBV6-5 to TRBJ2-7; D remains ambiguous. The length of the CDR3 is 11 residues. From germline, CDR1 is MNHEY and CDR2 SVGAGI. With 8 bases removed from V and 2 bases from J, the gap between germline ends came to 7 bases. CDR3 in DNA: TGTGCCAGCCGCGGCACCTACGAGCAGTACTTC. It codes for CASRGTYEQYF.

The V and J genes are TRBV18 and TRBJ2-7; D is possibly TRBD1 (6 bases). The CDR3 runs to 14 residues. The ends were cut back, 3 bases at V and 5 bases at J, with 14 bases in the middle. Germline V gene lookup returns CDR1 KGHSH and CDR2 LQKENI. CDR3 DNA: TGTGCCAGCTCACCGAACTCCGGGACACACGAGCAGTACTTC. This translates into CASSPNSGTHEQYF.

The V call is TRBV6-5, the J call TRBJ1-1; no definite D call. V was trimmed by 6 bases and J by 0 bases, leaving 11 bases between them. Germline loops: CDR1 MNHEY, CDR2 SVGAGI. The CDR3 loop spans 14 amino acids. CDR3 in amino acids: CASRGLWMNTEAFF. In DNA form, the CDR3 reads TGTGCCAGCAGGGGTCTGTGGATGAACACTGAAGCTTTCTTT.

V usage is TRBV30 and J usage is TRBJ1-1; D is perhaps TRBD1 (5 bases). Trimming cost V 3 bases and J 4 bases, with 18 bases left between them. The CDR3 covers 15 residues. Germline values: CDR1 GTSNPN, CDR2 SVGIG (reference sequence). The CDR3 protein is CAWSFGTIKLTEAFF. The CDR3 DNA reads TGTGCCTGGAGCTTCGGGACCATAAAGCTCACTGAAGCTTTCTTT.

This clone was seen only once. The chain has TRBV9 and TRBJ1-6; the D is unclear. V was trimmed by 6 bases and J by 9 bases, leaving 10 bases between them. Per germline, CDR1 SGDLS and CDR2 YYNGEE. The CDR3 is 12 residues long. This chain's CDR3 is CASTNLGSPLHF. CDR3 sequence (DNA): TGTGCCAGCACCAATTTGGGTTCACCCCTCCACTTT.

The chain joins TRBV5-6 to TRBJ2-7, with TRBD2 matching over 9 bases. Per the germline V gene, CDR1 is SGHDT and CDR2 is YYEEEE. V lost 2 bases and J lost 3; bases outside the gene matches: 12. The CDR3 sequence is 17 residues long. The CDR3 sequence: CASSFWASGAIFYEQYF. DNA for the CDR3: TGTGCCAGCAGCTTCTGGGCTAGCGGGGCGATTTTCTACGAGCAGTACTTC.

The chain carries TRBV7-3 and TRBJ1-4; a weak D match, TRBD1 (5 bases). The CDR3 length is 15 residues. V was trimmed by 5 bases and J by 5 bases, leaving 15 bases between them. Looked up from germline, CDR1 is SGHTA and CDR2 is FQGTGA. Here the CDR3 reads CASSQGQGPNEKLFF. The DNA of the CDR3 is TGTGCCAGCAGCCAGGGCCAGGGCCCAAATGAAAAACTGTTTTTT.

The chain employs TRBV2 and TRBJ1-6; possibly TRBD1 for D (5 bases). This CDR3 spans 13 amino acids. Germline V gives CDR1 SNHLY, CDR2 FYNNEI. Deletions cut 6 bases from V and 9 bases from J, with 12 bases between. The DNA for the CDR3 is TGTGCCAGCAGCAGAGGGGACGGTTCACCCCTCCACTTT. This encodes CASSRGDGSPLHF.

V and J are TRBV5-5 and TRBJ1-1, with D maybe TRBD1 (6 bases). The germline gives CDR1 SGHKS, CDR2 YYEKEE (reference sequence). V shed 0 bases and J shed 4 bases, with 13 bases lying between them. This CDR3 spans 15 amino acids. In DNA, the CDR3 is TGTGCCAGCAGCTTGGGGTCCCTAGGGGGCACTGAAGCTTTCTTT. It is translated as CASSLGSLGGTEAFF.

Remarks on this clone: A read error may produce the germline difference seen at one junction end. The rearrangement joins TRBV5-1 to TRBJ1-1, with a weak D call TRBD1 (6 bases). Germline CDR1 reads SGHRS; CDR2 reads YFSETQ. The CDR3 length is 15 residues. CDR3 in DNA: TGCGCCAGCAGATTGGCGGGGGGGGCGAACACTGAAGCTTTCTTT. Translated, it gives CASRLAGGANTEAFF. The full variable domain, with the rest looked up from reference TRBV5-1 and TRBJ1-1, is KAGVTQTPRYLIKTRGQQVTLSCSPISGHRSVSWYQQTPGQGLQFLFEYFSETQRNKGNFPGRFSGRQFSNSRSEMNVSTLELGDSALYLCASRLAGGANTEAFFGQGTRLTVV.

This clone was counted a single time. V and J are TRBV4-1 and TRBJ2-3; D is possibly TRBD1 or TRBD2 (5 bases each). In germline, CDR1 is MGHRA, CDR2 YSYEKL. Trimming took 1 base from V and 6 from J, leaving 11 bases between them. This CDR3 region has 14 residues. CDR3 nucleotides: TGCGCCAGCAGCCAAGGTCAGTGGGGGGATACGCAGTATTTT. This encodes CASSQGQWGDTQYF.

The chain has TRBV6-1 and TRBJ1-2, with 11 bases identical to TRBD1. With 4 bases clipped from V and 6 bases from J, the junction kept 4 bases outside the gene matches. The germline V gene encodes CDR1 MNHNS and CDR2 SASEGT. The CDR3 has 14 residues. DNA for the CDR3: TGTGCCAGCAGTGCTAGGGACAGGGGGAATGGCTACACCTTC. It codes for CASSARDRGNGYTF.

The chain links TRBV5-4 to TRBJ2-1, with 7 bases lining up with TRBD1. The CDR3 consists of 16 residues. Losses at the gene ends were 4 bases for V and 8 bases for J; bases not matched to a gene: 15. Germline loops: CDR1 SGHNT, CDR2 YYREEE (reference sequence). DNA of the CDR3: TGTGCCAGCAGCAGGAACAGGGGTGGGGGTAGTGATGAGCAGTTCTTC. As protein: CASSRNRGGGSDEQFF.

This chain connects TRBV7-8 to TRBJ2-7; 7 bases are shared with TRBD1. Germline assignment: CDR1 SGHVS and CDR2 FQNEAQ. V gave up 4 bases and J gave up 2 bases; unmatched junction bases: 8. The CDR3 runs to 15 residues. CDR3 loop: CASSYPLDRTYEQYF. In nucleotides, the CDR3 is TGTGCCAGCAGCTATCCCTTGGACAGGACCTACGAGCAGTACTTC.

The chain employs TRBV6-1 and TRBJ1-6; D gene unclear. The germline V gene has CDR1 MNHNS and CDR2 SASEGT. This CDR3 comprises 16 residues. V shed 2 bases and J shed 3 bases, with 11 bases lying between them. The CDR3 loop reads CASSEMGSNYNSPLHF. The CDR3 nucleotides read TGTGCCAGCAGTGAAATGGGTTCTAACTATAATTCACCCCTCCACTTT.

The gene calls are TRBV7-2 and TRBJ2-4; TRBD2 matches 10 bases. The trim removed 0 bases at V and 0 bases at J, leaving 8 bases unmatched. The CDR3 spans 19 residues. The germline CDR1 and CDR2 sequences are SGHTA and FQGNSA. CDR3 residues: CASSLAASGGGIAKNIQYF. DNA of the CDR3: TGTGCCAGCAGCTTAGCGGCTAGCGGGGGTGGGATAGCCAAAAACATTCAGTACTTC.

This chain uses TRBV7-2 with TRBJ1-1; TRBD1 matches at 8 bases. The CDR3 has 14 residues. CDR1 SGHTA and CDR2 FQGNSA come from the germline V gene. Germline trimming cut 5 bases from V and 4 bases from J; bases unmatched to any gene: 6. The CDR3 loop is CASSPYRGGTEAFF. The CDR3 DNA follows: TGTGCCAGCAGCCCATACAGGGGGGGCACTGAAGCTTTCTTT.

The V gene is TRBV19, the J gene TRBJ1-1; D remains unclear. The ends were cut back, 5 bases at V and 1 base at J, with 26 bases in the middle. Germline CDR1 is LNHDA and CDR2 is SQIVND (reference sequence). The CDR3 has 19 residues. CDR3 sequence reads: CASSLGPRGNPWGNTEAFF. The CDR3, as DNA: TGTGCCAGTAGTCTAGGCCCGCGCGGCAACCCATGGGGGAACACTGAAGCTTTCTTT.

The sample holds one count of this clone. The CDR3 region is CASSPGLTTDTQYF. The DNA of the CDR3 is TGTGCCAGCAGCCCGGGACTCACCACAGATACGCAGTATTTT. The J gene is TRBJ2-3, the V gene TRBV7-8; perhaps TRBD2 as D (6 bases). CDR1 is SGHVS and CDR2 is FQNEAQ in the germline V gene. The CDR3 spans 14 residues. V shed 5 bases and J shed 2 bases, with 11 bases lying between them.

The chain combines TRBV29-1 with TRBJ2-5; 8 bases agree with TRBD1. V shed 7 bases and J 5 bases; nucleotides not matched to a gene: 6. Looked up from germline, CDR1 is SQVTM and CDR2 is ANQGSEA. The CDR3 loop spans 12 amino acids. The DNA of the CDR3 is TGCAGCGGAGGACAGGGTGGGGAGACCCAGTACTTC. This translates into CSGGQGGETQYF. The variable domain in full, completed from reference TRBV29-1 and TRBJ2-5, reads SAVISQKPSRDICQRGTSLTIQCQVDSQVTMMFWYRQQPGQSLTLIATANQGSEATYESGFVIDKFPISRPNLTFSTLTVSNMSPEDSSIYLCSGGQGGETQYFGPGTRLLVL.

The V gene is TRBV4-2, the J gene TRBJ2-7; tentative D call: TRBD2 (5 bases). The V end was cut by 0 bases, the J end by 7 bases, with 16 bases between. The CDR3 consists of 15 residues. The V gene's germline CDR1 is LGHNA and CDR2 YNFKEQ. CDR3 in amino acids: CASSQDGKGGGEQYF. In DNA, the CDR3 is TGTGCCAGCAGCCAAGATGGTAAGGGCGGCGGGGAGCAGTACTTC.